The rows below give T cell receptor beta chains drawn from one sample of a study of beta chain features in type 1 diabetes. Libraries were prepared by immunoSEQ multiplex PCR; TCRdb keeps only in-frame clonotypes and omits some of them. The table has around 250,000 clones, roughly an eighth seen once. Material for sequencing was naive CD4+ T cells from blood. The receptors derive from a man aged 30 to 45 with type 1 diabetes. The CDR3 runs from the conserved cysteine through the conserved F or W. Each record gives: J gene, V gene, clone size, D gene, CDR3 DNA, CDR3 protein. A D gene is named only where the DNA matches it firmly. The size of a clone is reported for some rows only, either as once, few or many, or as a class for expanded clones.

TRBJ1-2 TRBV5-4 few . TGTGCCAGCAGCTTGGTTCGCCAGAAAGATGGCTACACCTTC CASSLVRQKDGYTF
TRBJ2-1 TRBV29-1 few . TGCAGCGTTGAAGATCCGGGGGACTCCTACAATGAGCAGTTCTTC CSVEDPGDSYNEQFF
TRBJ2-7 TRBV27 few TRBD2 TGTGCCAGCAGTTTATCTCGATTGGGGGGGACTAGCGGGAGGTTCGAGCAGTACTTC CASSLSRLGGTSGRFEQYF
TRBJ2-2 TRBV5-1 . . TGCGCCAGCAGCTTGGGAACCGGGAGCGCGGTCGGGGAGCTGTTTTTT CASSLGTGSAVGELFF
TRBJ2-7 TRBV7-3 few . TGTGCCAGCAGCTTAAATAAGGCAGGGTTTGGCGAGCAGTACTTC CASSLNKAGFGEQYF
TRBJ2-7 TRBV28 . TRBD1 TGTGCCAGCAGTACCGGGACAGGGGGCTACGAGCAGTACTTC CASSTGTGGYEQYF
TRBJ2-1 TRBV5-1 . . TGCGCCAGCAGCAGGGGAGGCATAAGCTCCTACAATGAGCAGTTCTTC CASSRGGISSYNEQFF
TRBJ2-2 TRBV5-1 few . TGCGCCAGCAGCTTCCTGGCGGGACGCACCGGGGAGCTGTTTTTT CASSFLAGRTGELFF
TRBJ2-1 TRBV11-1 . . TGTGCCAGCAGCATGAATACGGGACTCCTTACATACAATGAGCAGTTCTTC CASSMNTGLLTYNEQFF
TRBJ2-2 TRBV28 few TRBD2 TGTGCCAGCAGTTTGCCCTTACTAGCGGGAGTCACCGGGGAGCTGTTTTTT CASSLPLLAGVTGELFF
TRBJ1-1 TRBV7-9 . TRBD1 TGTGCCAGCAGCTTATGGGACAGGAGCCACCCTGAAGCTTTCTTT CASSLWDRSHPEAFF
TRBJ2-7 TRBV19 few TRBD1 TGTGCCAGTAGTATCCGTCGACAGGGGGCCCACGAGCAGTACTTC CASSIRRQGAHEQYF
TRBJ2-7 TRBV30 . TRBD1 TGTGCGGTGGGACAGGGAGGGTACGAGCAGTACTTC CAVGQGGYEQYF
TRBJ2-1 TRBV2 few . TGTGCCGGCTCAGAAATGACAAAACATGTGCAGTTCTTC CAGSEMTKHVQFF
TRBJ1-1 TRBV7-9 . TRBD1 TGTGCCAGCAGCTCAACAGGGGGCGCGAGTCCTGAAGCTTTCTTT CASSSTGGASPEAFF
TRBJ2-3 TRBV18 . . TGTGCCAGCTCACCTCAGAGAGGGACAGATACGCAGTATTTT CASSPQRGTDTQYF
TRBJ2-5 TRBV18 . . TGTGCCAGCTCACCGGGCAGCCAAGAGACCCAGTACTTC CASSPGSQETQYF
TRBJ1-2 TRBV5-1 . TRBD1 TGCGCCAGCAGTACGGCCGGACAGGGAGATGGCTACACCTTC CASSTAGQGDGYTF
TRBJ2-2 TRBV9 . . TGTGCCAGCAGCGTAGCGGGAGCCCCAATAGGGGAGCTGTTTTTT CASSVAGAPIGELFF
TRBJ2-1 TRBV7-2 . . TGTGCCAGCAGCTTAGAGCCGAGCTCCTACAATGAGCAGTTCTTC CASSLEPSSYNEQFF
TRBJ2-1 TRBV5-4 few . TGTGCCAGCAGACCTTCTAGGGGCGAGCAGTTCTTC CASRPSRGEQFF
TRBJ1-2 TRBV7-9 . . TGTGCCAGCAGTCACCCTCGGTCAGCGAATGGCTACACCTTC CASSHPRSANGYTF
TRBJ2-1 TRBV25-1 . TRBD2 TGTGCCAGCAATAGATTAGCGGGAGGGCCGAATGAGCAGTTCTTC CASNRLAGGPNEQFF
TRBJ2-5 TRBV7-9 few . TGTGCCAGCAGCTTCGGGGTACTAGAGACCCAGTACTTC CASSFGVLETQYF
TRBJ1-4 TRBV2 few . TGTGCCAGCAGTGAAGTCGGGGTGCAGTTTTTT CASSEVGVQFF
TRBJ2-7 TRBV29-1 few . TGCAGCGTCGGACTACCTAGCTCCTACGAGCAGTACTTC CSVGLPSSYEQYF
TRBJ2-7 TRBV2 . . TGTGCCAGCAGTGGACAGTCCTACGAGCAGTACTTC CASSGQSYEQYF
TRBJ1-4 TRBV7-9 . . TGTGCCAGCAGCGGGGGACTCAATGAAAAACTGTTTTTT CASSGGLNEKLFF
TRBJ2-7 TRBV5-4 few TRBD2 TGTGCCAGCAGCACGGTCGTGGCTAGCGGGAGCGATCGCGAGCAGTACTTC CASSTVVASGSDREQYF
TRBJ2-7 TRBV6-5 . . TGTGCCAGCAGTTACTCGAGGGGGGGGCCCGAGCAGTACTTC CASSYSRGGPEQYF
TRBJ2-5 TRBV9 . TRBD2 TGTGCCAGCAGCGTAGGAGGGAGGGAAGAGACCCAGTACTTC CASSVGGREETQYF
TRBJ2-6 TRBV21-1 few . TGTGCCAGCAGCAAAGATGGGACAGTGAGCTCTGGGGCCAACGTCCTGACTTTC CASSKDGTVSSGANVLTF
TRBJ2-5 TRBV6-5 . TRBD2 TGTGCCAGCAGTAATAGCGGGAAAGAGACCCAGTACTTC CASSNSGKETQYF
TRBJ2-7 TRBV2 . TRBD2 TGTGCCAGCAGTGAACCTATTTCTAGCGGCGCACCCTACGAGCAGTACTTC CASSEPISSGAPYEQYF
TRBJ2-3 TRBV5-1 . . TGCGCCAGCAGCTTGCTTGGAGCCCCCACAGATACGCAGTATTTT CASSLLGAPTDTQYF
TRBJ2-3 TRBV25-1 few . TGTGCCAGCAGCATCAACACAGATACGCAGTATTTT CASSINTDTQYF
TRBJ1-5 TRBV7-2 . TRBD1 TGTGCCAGCAGCTGGGAGAGACAGGGGCAGCCCCAGCATTTT CASSWERQGQPQHF
TRBJ2-2 TRBV5-6 . . TGTGCCAGCAGCCGAGAGAGAGCCTTTAACACCGGGGAGCTGTTTTTT CASSRERAFNTGELFF
TRBJ2-1 TRBV7-2 few . TGTGCCAGCAGCTTCGGGGGTTTAGCGGTGCAGTTCTTC CASSFGGLAVQFF
TRBJ1-5 TRBV10-2 few TRBD1 TGCGCCAGCAGTGAACAGGGGTACAATCAGCCCCAGCATTTT CASSEQGYNQPQHF
TRBJ1-1 TRBV11-1 few TRBD1 TGTGCCAGCAGATCCTGGACAGGGGGCGACACTGAAGCTTTCTTT CASRSWTGGDTEAFF
TRBJ2-7 TRBV4-2 . TRBD1 TGTGCCAGCAGCCCTCGGACAGGAGGTTACGAGCAGTACTTC CASSPRTGGYEQYF
TRBJ2-7 TRBV9 few TRBD2 TGTGCCAGCAGCGTACTCGGGACTAGCGGCCGCGAGCAGTACTTC CASSVLGTSGREQYF
TRBJ2-5 TRBV5-1 . TRBD1 TGCGCCAGCAGCTTGTTCACAGGGGGTACGGAGACCCAGTACTTC CASSLFTGGTETQYF
TRBJ1-5 TRBV28 . TRBD1 TGTGCCATTACAGGGGGCGATCAGCCCCAGCATTTT CAITGGDQPQHF
TRBJ1-1 TRBV2 . TRBD1 TGTGCCAGCAGTGAAGCGCTTCAGGACAGGTCTGAAGCTTTCTTT CASSEALQDRSEAFF
TRBJ2-1 TRBV4-3 . TRBD2 TGCGCCAGCAGCCTTGACGCGGCGGGAGTGGGTGAGCAGTTCTTC CASSLDAAGVGEQFF
TRBJ2-7 TRBV2 . TRBD2 TGTGCCAGCAGCAAAGCGGGGGGGTCATGGAACGAGCAGTACTTC CASSKAGGSWNEQYF
TRBJ1-1 TRBV6-6 few . TGTGCCAGCAGTTACGGTTACAGGGTTAGGAACACTGAAGCTTTCTTT CASSYGYRVRNTEAFF
TRBJ2-1 TRBV5-1 . TRBD2 TGCGCCAGCAGCTTGACTAGCGGGAGTGCTGAGCAGTTCTTC CASSLTSGSAEQFF
TRBJ2-3 TRBV5-1 . . TGCGCCAGCAGCTTGGGCCAGGCCAGTCATACGCAGTATTTT CASSLGQASHTQYF
TRBJ2-1 TRBV5-1 once . TGCGCCAGCAGCATCCAGGGTATCAGCTCCTACAATGAGCAGTTCTTC CASSIQGISSYNEQFF
TRBJ2-3 TRBV13 . . TGTGCCAGCAGACCGACAGGATTCACAGATACGCAGTATTTT CASRPTGFTDTQYF
TRBJ1-1 TRBV15 . TRBD1 TGTGCCACCAGCCGGACAGGGTATCCTGAAGCTTTCTTT CATSRTGYPEAFF
TRBJ2-5 TRBV18 few . TGTGCCAGCTCACCACCTCCACGGTCGGAGACCCAGTACTTC CASSPPPRSETQYF
TRBJ2-7 TRBV10-3 . TRBD1 TGTGCCATCGCCTCGGCAGGGGGAATTGAGCAGTACTTC CAIASAGGIEQYF